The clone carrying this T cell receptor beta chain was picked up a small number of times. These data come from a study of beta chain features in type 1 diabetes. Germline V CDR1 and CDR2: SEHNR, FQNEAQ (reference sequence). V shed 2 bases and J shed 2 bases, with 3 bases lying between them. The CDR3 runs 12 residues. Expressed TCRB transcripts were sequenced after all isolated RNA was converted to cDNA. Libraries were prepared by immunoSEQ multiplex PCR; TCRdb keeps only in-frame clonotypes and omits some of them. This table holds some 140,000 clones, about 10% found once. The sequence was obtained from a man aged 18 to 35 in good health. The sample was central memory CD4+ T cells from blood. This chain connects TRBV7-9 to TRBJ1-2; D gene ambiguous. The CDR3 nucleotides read TGTGCCAGCAGCTTACAGAACTATGGCTACACCTTC. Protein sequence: CASSLQNYGYTF.